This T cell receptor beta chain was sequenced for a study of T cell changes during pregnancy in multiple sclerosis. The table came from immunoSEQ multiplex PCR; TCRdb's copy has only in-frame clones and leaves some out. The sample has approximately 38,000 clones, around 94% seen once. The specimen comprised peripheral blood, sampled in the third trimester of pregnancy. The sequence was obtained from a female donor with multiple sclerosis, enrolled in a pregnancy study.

Here the CDR3 reads CASSLLGGRGDNEQYF. In nucleotides, the CDR3 is TGTGCCAGCAGCTTGCTTGGCGGGAGAGGGGACAACGAGCAGTACTTC. The chain employs TRBV7-9 and TRBJ2-7; perhaps TRBD2 as D (7 bases). The CDR3 is 16 amino acids. The ends were cut back, 3 bases at V and 5 bases at J, with 20 bases in the middle. CDR1 SEHNR and CDR2 FQNEAQ come from the germline V gene (reference sequence).